This T cell receptor (beta chain) was recovered during a study of radiotherapy plus CTLA-4 blockade in lung cancer. Study details: Of the patients, 18% showed objective responses and roughly 34% attained disease control.

The germline CDR1 and CDR2 sequences are MGHRA and YSYEKL. J gave up 5 bases and V 4 bases, and 14 bases lay outside the gene matches. The CDR3 sequence is 17 residues long. Overall study results and limits: Alongside interferon-beta, early blood T cell clone dynamics were reportedly the best predictor of response. The study found tumor-derived TCR clones expanded in blood after radiotherapy plus ipilimumab.

Assay: immunoSEQ multiplex PCR; the TCRdb copy retains only in-frame clones and omits some. The repertoire has some 64,000 clones, roughly four fifths of them found once; the top ten carry about 17%. CTLA-4 blockade with ipilimumab, together with focal radiation, was given to patients with chemo-refractory metastatic non-small-cell lung cancer. About this clone itself: The antigen is unknown.

The chain joins TRBV4-1 to TRBJ2-5, with 9 positions matching TRBD2. This receptor was taken from a human donor with non-small cell lung cancer whose response to radiotherapy plus ipilimumab could not be evaluated. Some clones in this sample may be carry-over from other donors' samples. The sequencing here drew on peripheral blood, taken from a patient treated with radiotherapy plus ipilimumab. DNA for the CDR3: TGCGCCAGCAGCCCCTCCCAGGGGCGGGGGGGCCGGGAGACCCAGTACTTC. It specifies CASSPSQGRGGRETQYF.